The rows below give T cell receptor beta chains drawn from one sample of a study of radiotherapy plus CTLA-4 blockade in lung cancer. Assay used: immunoSEQ multiplex PCR; TCRdb lists only in-frame clones, some missing. The sample lists about 44,000 clones; 75% to 80% were seen once. Material: peripheral blood, obtained from a patient treated with radiotherapy plus ipilimumab. The source of these receptors is a human donor with non-small cell lung cancer whose response to radiotherapy plus ipilimumab could not be evaluated. Both conserved end residues are part of each CDR3. The D gene is left open where the match is weak. Clone size is not always given. Where it is, it says once, few, many or a class for expanded clones.

CDR3 DNA: TGTGCCAGCAGTTACTCTTTATGGACAGTGAATTCACCCCTCCACTTT; CDR3 protein: CASSYSLWTVNSPLHF; clone size: few; V gene: TRBV6-5; J gene: TRBJ1-6; D gene: NA
CDR3 DNA: TGTGCTGCAATCCCGGGCAGGGCGAGGTGGAACACTGAAGCTTTCTTT; CDR3 protein: CAAIPGRARWNTEAFF; clone size: NA; V gene: TRBV30; J gene: TRBJ1-1; D gene: NA
CDR3 DNA: TGCGCCAGCAGCCAAGGAGATGTAGATACGCAGTATTTT; CDR3 protein: CASSQGDVDTQYF; clone size: NA; V gene: TRBV4-1; J gene: TRBJ2-3; D gene: NA
CDR3 DNA: TGTGCCAGCAGCTTAGCTTTCAGAAACCAAGAGACCCAGTACTTC; CDR3 protein: CASSLAFRNQETQYF; clone size: NA; V gene: TRBV11-2; J gene: TRBJ2-5; D gene: NA
CDR3 DNA: TGTGCCACAGGGAAGAGAACAGGGAACACCGGGGAGCTGTTTTTT; CDR3 protein: CATGKRTGNTGELFF; clone size: NA; V gene: TRBV15; J gene: TRBJ2-2; D gene: NA
CDR3 DNA: TGTGCTAGCAGCCTTACCCGGGACACCAACACCGGGGAGCTGTTTTTT; CDR3 protein: CASSLTRDTNTGELFF; clone size: NA; V gene: TRBV7-7; J gene: TRBJ2-2; D gene: NA
CDR3 DNA: TGTGCCAGCTCACCACGAGGGACAGGGACCACAGATACGCAGTATTTT; CDR3 protein: CASSPRGTGTTDTQYF; clone size: NA; V gene: TRBV18; J gene: TRBJ2-3; D gene: TRBD1
CDR3 DNA: TGTGCCAGCATCCCCCTTGCGGGGGGCACAGATACGCAGTATTTT; CDR3 protein: CASIPLAGGTDTQYF; clone size: few; V gene: TRBV7-6; J gene: TRBJ2-3; D gene: TRBD2
CDR3 DNA: TGTGCCAGTAGTATGTCTAGCGGGAGAAGAGCCTACAATGAGCAGTTCTTC; CDR3 protein: CASSMSSGRRAYNEQFF; clone size: NA; V gene: TRBV19; J gene: TRBJ2-1; D gene: TRBD2
CDR3 DNA: TGTGCCAGCAGCTTCCTTGGAGGAGAGACCCAGTACTTC; CDR3 protein: CASSFLGGETQYF; clone size: NA; V gene: TRBV7-9; J gene: TRBJ2-5; D gene: NA
CDR3 DNA: TGTGCCAGCAGCCTGGACAGGCCGTCCTACAATGAGCAGTTCTTC; CDR3 protein: CASSLDRPSYNEQFF; clone size: NA; V gene: TRBV6-5; J gene: TRBJ2-1; D gene: TRBD1
CDR3 DNA: TGCGCCAGCAGCCTGGGACAGACCGAAGAGACCCAGTACTTC; CDR3 protein: CASSLGQTEETQYF; clone size: NA; V gene: TRBV5-1; J gene: TRBJ2-5; D gene: TRBD1
CDR3 DNA: TGCGCCAGCAGCCAATCCGGACAGGGCTCTAGCAATGAGCAGTTCTTC; CDR3 protein: CASSQSGQGSSNEQFF; clone size: NA; V gene: TRBV4-3; J gene: TRBJ2-1; D gene: TRBD1
CDR3 DNA: TGTGCCAGCAGCATACCGGGACAGGGATTGAATGAGCAGTTCTTC; CDR3 protein: CASSIPGQGLNEQFF; clone size: NA; V gene: TRBV4-2; J gene: TRBJ2-1; D gene: TRBD1
CDR3 DNA: TGTGCTAGTGGTTTGCTCCTGGGGGGTGACGAGCAGTACTTC; CDR3 protein: CASGLLLGGDEQYF; clone size: few; V gene: TRBV12-5; J gene: TRBJ2-7; D gene: NA
CDR3 DNA: TGTGCCAGCAGTACCACTAGCTCGGACATTCAGTACTTC; CDR3 protein: CASSTTSSDIQYF; clone size: NA; V gene: TRBV6-5; J gene: TRBJ2-4; D gene: NA
CDR3 DNA: TGCGCCAGCAGCTTGGGCGCGGGGGGGCTCTCTAGCACAGATACGCAGTATTTT; CDR3 protein: CASSLGAGGLSSTDTQYF; clone size: NA; V gene: TRBV5-1; J gene: TRBJ2-3; D gene: TRBD2
CDR3 DNA: TGTGCCAGCAGCTTACAGGGACAGGGCAATCAGCCCCAGCATTTT; CDR3 protein: CASSLQGQGNQPQHF; clone size: NA; V gene: TRBV7-2; J gene: TRBJ1-5; D gene: TRBD1
CDR3 DNA: TGCAGCGTTCGGCAACCGGGGAGTGAGCAGTTCTTC; CDR3 protein: CSVRQPGSEQFF; clone size: NA; V gene: TRBV29-1; J gene: TRBJ2-1; D gene: NA
CDR3 DNA: TGTGCCAGCAGTTACCGACAGGGGCACGAGCAGTACTTC; CDR3 protein: CASSYRQGHEQYF; clone size: NA; V gene: TRBV6-5; J gene: TRBJ2-7; D gene: TRBD1
CDR3 DNA: TGTGCCAGCAGCTTCGAGGGTTCCCCTAATGAAAAACTGTTTTTT; CDR3 protein: CASSFEGSPNEKLFF; clone size: NA; V gene: TRBV5-4; J gene: TRBJ1-4; D gene: NA
CDR3 DNA: TGTGCCAGTAGTCCTTTGGGCGAGGGGGCGAACTATGGCTACACCTTC; CDR3 protein: CASSPLGEGANYGYTF; clone size: NA; V gene: TRBV19; J gene: TRBJ1-2; D gene: TRBD1
CDR3 DNA: TGTGCCAGCAGTGCAGGGACCAAAAACATTCAGTACTTC; CDR3 protein: CASSAGTKNIQYF; clone size: NA; V gene: TRBV6-1; J gene: TRBJ2-4; D gene: NA
CDR3 DNA: TGCGCCAGCAGCTTGGCCGCGGACAGACCGGGCTATGGCTACACCTTC; CDR3 protein: CASSLAADRPGYGYTF; clone size: NA; V gene: TRBV5-1; J gene: TRBJ1-2; D gene: NA
CDR3 DNA: TGTGCCAGCAGCGTCGGGACAGGGCTCTTTGGCTCTGGGGCCAACGTCCTGACTTTC; CDR3 protein: CASSVGTGLFGSGANVLTF; clone size: few; V gene: TRBV7-3; J gene: TRBJ2-6; D gene: TRBD1
CDR3 DNA: TGTGCCAGCAGCGTGCTCCGGGAGACCCAGTACTTC; CDR3 protein: CASSVLRETQYF; clone size: once; V gene: TRBV7-9; J gene: TRBJ2-5; D gene: NA
CDR3 DNA: TGTGCCAGCAGCTTAGCCGTTGAAGCTTTCTTT; CDR3 protein: CASSLAVEAFF; clone size: NA; V gene: TRBV7-2; J gene: TRBJ1-1; D gene: NA
CDR3 DNA: TGTGCCACCAGCGCCTACGGCTACAATGAGCAGTTCTTC; CDR3 protein: CATSAYGYNEQFF; clone size: NA; V gene: TRBV15; J gene: TRBJ2-1; D gene: NA
CDR3 DNA: TGTGCCAGCAGCTCAGGGGGTTATGAGCAGTTCTTC; CDR3 protein: CASSSGGYEQFF; clone size: NA; V gene: TRBV11-3; J gene: TRBJ2-1; D gene: TRBD1
CDR3 DNA: TGCGCCAGCAGCTCTCTTCTAGGGGGACCCGGGGAGCTGTTTTTT; CDR3 protein: CASSSLLGGPGELFF; clone size: NA; V gene: TRBV5-1; J gene: TRBJ2-2; D gene: NA
CDR3 DNA: TGTGCCAGCAGCTTAATGGGCCGGTCCGGGGAGCTGTTTTTT; CDR3 protein: CASSLMGRSGELFF; clone size: NA; V gene: TRBV7-2; J gene: TRBJ2-2; D gene: NA
CDR3 DNA: TGTGCCACAACAGGGTTTTACAACAATGAGCAGTTCTTC; CDR3 protein: CATTGFYNNEQFF; clone size: NA; V gene: TRBV19; J gene: TRBJ2-1; D gene: NA
CDR3 DNA: TGCGCCAGCACTGGACTAGCGGGAGGCGAAACCGGGGAGCTGTTTTTT; CDR3 protein: CASTGLAGGETGELFF; clone size: NA; V gene: TRBV10-2; J gene: TRBJ2-2; D gene: TRBD2
CDR3 DNA: TGTGCCAGCAGCTTAGAGGCAGGGGTCGTGAACACTGAAGCTTTCTTT; CDR3 protein: CASSLEAGVVNTEAFF; clone size: NA; V gene: TRBV7-6; J gene: TRBJ1-1; D gene: NA
CDR3 DNA: TGCGCCAGCAGCCTAGCGGAACGCGCAGATACGCAGTATTTT; CDR3 protein: CASSLAERADTQYF; clone size: NA; V gene: TRBV4-3; J gene: TRBJ2-3; D gene: NA
CDR3 DNA: TGTGCCTGGAGTGTCAAGCCTCTCCGAGGAAGCGGGGGGGCGACTAAGGATCGGTACTTC; CDR3 protein: CAWSVKPLRGSGGATKDRYF; clone size: few; V gene: TRBV30; J gene: TRBJ2-7; D gene: TRBD2
CDR3 DNA: TGTGCCAGCAGCTTGAGTAGGGGGTCAGCCGGGGAGCTGTTTTTT; CDR3 protein: CASSLSRGSAGELFF; clone size: NA; V gene: TRBV7-2; J gene: TRBJ2-2; D gene: NA
CDR3 DNA: TGTGCCAGTAGCCCGGGGGGAGAGACCCAGTACTTC; CDR3 protein: CASSPGGETQYF; clone size: NA; V gene: TRBV19; J gene: TRBJ2-5; D gene: TRBD2